The sequence of this T cell receptor (beta chain) was determined in a study of cytomegalovirus exposure and HLA in healthy donors (TCRdb year 2017). A note on the overall study: According to a later analysis, the 120 validation repertoires were produced on the same platform as the 666 repertoires of the first cohort. The study aimed to test whether cataloging public T cell receptors could reveal signatures of past pathogen exposure. A separate validation cohort of 100 to 150 different subjects was used in addition to the roughly 620-subject first cohort. High-throughput TCR immunosequencing, statistical association of individual TCRs with disease status, and machine learning were combined to predict cytomegalovirus infection status.

Study-level results and caveats: A later analysis lacked HLA typing for the validation cohort, so it scored co-occurrence in that cohort across all 120 repertoires. In the study, some 180 TCR beta chains were listed as associated with cytomegalovirus. In vitro tests confirmed that a few of the cytomegalovirus-associated TCR beta chains recognize cytomegalovirus antigens. The classifier was reported to diagnose cytomegalovirus status with high specificity and sensitivity in both the original and validation cohorts. Most TCR sequences were seen in very few donors, while some public TCRs were found in many individuals. Subsequent analysis determined that TCRs grouped into clusters in the first cohort also showed a tendency toward co-occurrence across the roughly 110 validation repertoires, and 85% to 95% of cluster scores exceeded 0. The authors suggested that the approach could potentially be generalized to other disease states and immunological phenotypes.

From the cysteine up to the phenylalanine, the CDR3 has a length of 19 residues. Of all the DNA, just the CDR3 is kept, 57 bases in frame from base 1. CDR1 and CDR2 are read off the germline V gene as MGHRA and YSYEKL. Concerning this clone itself: What this receptor recognizes is not known. At one end, the junction sequence differs from germline, possibly due to a read error.

The donors were included in the validation cohort of over a hundred subjects, a group kept apart from the roughly 670-subject first cohort. Receptor libraries were prepared by the immunoSEQ multiplex PCR assay. The study's processing was this. A statistical classification framework was developed to diagnose cytomegalovirus status using the catalog of TCR beta chain sequences. TCRdb retrieved this table from immuneACCESS and kept in-frame rearrangements only. Not all clones are present; in checked studies, unresolved V genes account for under half, and no reason is known for the remainder. V and J calls plus clone size are reproduced from that table; the DNA served to infer D and trimming. The sample data list roughly 68,000 clones, and nearly 96% of these were observed just once. The ten largest clones take up about 4.6% of the sample.

This receptor was taken from a woman aged 18-29 years in good health and CMV-seropositive. The material sequenced was PBMCs. The chain uses TRBV4-1 and TRBJ2-2; TRBD2 agrees with 11 junctional bases. The DNA sequence is TGCGCCAGCGGCCGATACTCCGGGACTAGCGGACGTGGACACCGGGGAGCTGTTTTT. Its translation is CASGRYSGTSGRGHRGAVF.